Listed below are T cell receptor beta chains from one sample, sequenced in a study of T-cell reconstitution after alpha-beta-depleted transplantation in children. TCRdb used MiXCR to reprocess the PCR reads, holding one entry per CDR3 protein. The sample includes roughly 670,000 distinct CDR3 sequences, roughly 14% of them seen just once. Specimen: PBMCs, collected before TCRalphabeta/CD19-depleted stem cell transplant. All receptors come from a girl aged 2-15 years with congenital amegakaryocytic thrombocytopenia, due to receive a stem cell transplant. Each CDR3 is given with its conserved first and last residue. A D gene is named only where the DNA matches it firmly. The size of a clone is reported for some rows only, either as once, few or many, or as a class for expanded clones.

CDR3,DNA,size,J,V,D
CASSSPPPKPVSGNTIYF,TGCGCCAGCAGCTCCCCCCCGCCAAAGCCGGTCTCTGGAAACACCATATATTTT,many,TRBJ1-3,TRBV5-1,.
CAISESEKETQYF,TGTGCCATCAGTGAGTCGGAAAAAGAGACCCAGTACTTC,few,TRBJ2-5,TRBV10-3,.
CASSLFAASSYEQYF,TGCGCCAGCAGCTTGTTCGCGGCAAGCTCCTACGAGCAGTACTTC,many,TRBJ2-7,TRBV5-1,.
CASSLVPWASGPHYEQYF,TGTGCCAGCAGCTTAGTCCCTTGGGCTAGCGGCCCTCACTACGAGCAGTACTTC,.,TRBJ2-7,TRBV7-8,TRBD2
CASSAASGRDPYEQYF,TGTGCCAGCAGCGCCGCTAGCGGGAGGGATCCGTACGAGCAGTACTTC,.,TRBJ2-7,TRBV9,TRBD2
CASSESLVPAGLYNEQFF,TGTGCCAGCAGCGAAAGTCTTGTTCCAGCGGGGTTGTACAATGAGCAGTTCTTC,few,TRBJ2-1,TRBV21-1,.
CASSPDGRGEQYF,TGTGCCAGCAGCCCGGATGGGCGCGGCGAGCAGTACTTC,many,TRBJ2-7,TRBV7-9,.
CASSEAAGRYGYTF,TGTGCCAGTAGCGAGGCGGCCGGACGGTATGGCTACACCTTC,few,TRBJ1-2,TRBV19,.
CSAPGSVDRAGEQYF,TGCAGTGCTCCAGGGTCAGTCGACAGGGCGGGCGAGCAGTACTTC,many,TRBJ2-7,TRBV20-1,TRBD1
CASSQDVRADTQYF,TGTGCCAGCAGCCAAGATGTTCGGGCAGATACGCAGTATTTT,few,TRBJ2-3,TRBV3-1,.
CASSLGTGRGETQYF,TGTGCCAGCAGCTTAGGGACAGGGAGGGGAGAGACCCAGTACTTC,many,TRBJ2-5,TRBV7-6,.
CASSKLANTPFEQFF,TGTGCCAGCAGTAAGCTAGCGAACACCCCATTTGAGCAGTTCTTC,many,TRBJ2-1,TRBV6-7,.
CSVETGEADTQYF,TGCAGCGTTGAAACGGGAGAAGCCGATACGCAGTATTTT,.,TRBJ2-3,TRBV29-1,.
CASSLLTESRYEQYF,TGCGCCAGCAGCTTGTTGACAGAGAGCCGCTACGAGCAGTACTTC,many,TRBJ2-7,TRBV5-1,.
CASSLLAGGPGTGELFF,TGCGCCAGCAGCTTGCTAGCGGGAGGCCCAGGGACCGGGGAGCTGTTTTTT,many,TRBJ2-2,TRBV5-1,TRBD2
CASSSPWVGEQYF,TGTGCCAGCAGTTCCCCCTGGGTCGGCGAGCAGTACTTC,many,TRBJ2-7,TRBV12-3/TRBV12-4,.
CASSQDRISGGSYNEQFF,TGTGCCAGCAGCCAAGATAGGATTAGCGGGGGTTCCTACAATGAGCAGTTCTTC,.,TRBJ2-1,TRBV3-1,TRBD2
CASSPYSVGGEQYF,TGCGCCAGCAGCCCTTATTCCGTCGGAGGGGAGCAGTATTTT,many,TRBJ2-3,TRBV4-1,.
CASSYSRSEPGNTIYF,TGTGCCAGCAGTTACTCGCGGTCGGAACCTGGAAACACCATATATTTT,.,TRBJ1-3,TRBV6-5,.
CSATDRMSTDTQYF,TGCAGTGCTACCGACAGGATGAGCACAGATACGCAGTATTTT,many,TRBJ2-3,TRBV20-1,.
CATSRDFWRERRNIQYF,TGTGCCACCAGCAGAGATTTTTGGCGGGAAAGGAGAAACATTCAGTACTTC,.,TRBJ2-4,TRBV15,.
CASSQTTGGNSPLHF,TGTGCCAGCAGCCAAACGACAGGCGGGAATTCACCCCTCCACTTT,.,TRBJ1-6,TRBV3-1,.
CSAPNRGPKWYSYEQYF,TGCAGTGCTCCCAACCGTGGACCAAAATGGTACTCCTACGAGCAGTACTTC,many,TRBJ2-7,TRBV20-1,.
CSASNIAGTPYEQYF,TGCAGCGCATCGAATATAGCGGGAACCCCCTACGAGCAGTACTTC,many,TRBJ2-7,TRBV29-1,TRBD2
CASSFRTGEQFF,TGTGCCAGCAGTTTCCGGACTGGGGAGCAGTTCTTC,.,TRBJ2-1,TRBV28,.
CASSLEQTGTNYGYTF,TGTGCCAGCAGCTTGGAACAAACAGGGACTAACTATGGCTACACCTTC,.,TRBJ1-2,TRBV5-5,.
CASSPRTAPSNQPQHF,TGTGCCAGCAGTCCCCGGACAGCCCCTAGCAATCAGCCCCAGCATTTT,many,TRBJ1-5,TRBV12-3/TRBV12-4,.
CASSIEGVLTLGHGYTF,TGTGCCAGCAGCATCGAGGGAGTCCTCACGTTAGGGCATGGCTACACCTTC,.,TRBJ1-2,TRBV3-1,.
CASSLVTDRPFF,TGTGCCAGCAGCTTAGTAACCGACAGGCCCTTCTTC,.,TRBJ1-2,TRBV7-9,.
CASRSSEVDTQYF,TGTGCCAGCAGATCCTCGGAGGTGGATACGCAGTATTTT,many,TRBJ2-3,TRBV12-3/TRBV12-4,.
CATSRLDTHYNEQFF,TGTGCCACCAGCAGACTCGACACCCACTACAATGAGCAGTTCTTC,.,TRBJ2-1,TRBV15,.
CASSATPGGYTF,TGTGCCAGCAGTGCGACTCCGGGAGGCTACACCTTC,.,TRBJ1-2,TRBV12-3/TRBV12-4,.
CSARLAESKTYNEQFF,TGCAGTGCTAGACTAGCGGAGTCAAAAACCTACAATGAGCAGTTCTTC,many,TRBJ2-1,TRBV20-1,TRBD2
CATSSAPGFNQPQHF,TGTGCCACCAGCAGCGCCCCAGGGTTCAATCAGCCCCAGCATTTT,many,TRBJ1-5,TRBV15,.
CASSLEGDSNEKLFF,TGCGCCAGCAGCCTGGAAGGGGACTCAAATGAAAAACTGTTTTTT,few,TRBJ1-4,TRBV5-1,.
CAIGRLGENTEAFF,TGTGCCATAGGGCGTTTAGGCGAGAACACTGAAGCTTTCTTT,many,TRBJ1-1,TRBV10-3,.
CASSPSLAGVLNEQFF,TGTGCCAGCAGCCCATCACTAGCGGGGGTACTAAATGAGCAGTTCTTC,few,TRBJ2-1,TRBV3-1,TRBD2
CASSRQGLVEKLFF,TGTGCCAGCAGTCGACAGGGGCTGGTGGAAAAACTGTTTTTT,few,TRBJ1-4,TRBV28,TRBD1
CASSLGAGVYITGELFF,TGTGCCAGCAGCTTAGGGGCGGGAGTTTATATAACCGGGGAGCTGTTTTTT,.,TRBJ2-2,TRBV7-2,TRBD2
CATSAGVFRGNTDTQYF,TGTGCCACCAGTGCGGGTGTTTTTCGCGGCAACACAGATACGCAGTATTTT,few,TRBJ2-3,TRBV24-1,.
CASSEYGGGQDYEQYF,TGTGCCAGCAGTGAATATGGGGGGGGACAGGACTACGAGCAGTACTTC,.,TRBJ2-7,TRBV25-1,.
CASSSRDQSYEQYF,TGCGCCAGCAGCTCCCGGGATCAATCCTACGAGCAGTACTTC,few,TRBJ2-7,TRBV5-1,.
CARFYRQGTYEQYF,TGTGCCAGATTCTATCGACAGGGAACCTACGAGCAGTACTTC,few,TRBJ2-7,TRBV12-3/TRBV12-4,TRBD1
CAIPGGLADRELFF,TGTGCCATACCAGGGGGACTAGCGGACCGGGAGCTGTTTTTT,few,TRBJ2-2,TRBV12-3/TRBV12-4,TRBD2
CASSLRPAGGFEQYF,TGCGCCAGCAGCTTGCGCCCAGCGGGAGGGTTTGAGCAGTACTTC,.,TRBJ2-7,TRBV5-1,TRBD2
CSVEVLGLAGGNEQFF,TGCAGCGTTGAAGTCCTGGGACTAGCGGGAGGGAATGAGCAGTTCTTC,many,TRBJ2-1,TRBV29-1,TRBD2
CAISDPGLALNEQYF,TGTGCCATCAGTGACCCGGGACTAGCCCTGAACGAGCAGTACTTC,once,TRBJ2-7,TRBV10-3,TRBD2
CASSLLGDSGNTIYF,TGCGCCAGCAGCTTGTTGGGTGACTCTGGAAACACCATATATTTT,many,TRBJ1-3,TRBV5-1,.
CASSPVGPTTEQYF,TGTGCCAGCAGTCCCGTTGGCCCAACGACTGAGCAGTACTTC,.,TRBJ2-7,TRBV3-1,.
CASSDPGTATTNEQFF,TGTGCCAGCAGTGATCCCGGGACAGCGACTACCAATGAGCAGTTCTTC,many,TRBJ2-1,TRBV6-1,TRBD1
CASSYSPEERVGYTF,TGTGCCAGCAGTTACTCGCCAGAAGAAAGAGTGGGCTACACCTTC,few,TRBJ1-2,TRBV6-5,.
CSARVSSGTSGQVWVTDTQYF,TGCAGTGCTAGAGTTTCCAGTGGGACTAGCGGGCAAGTATGGGTCACAGATACGCAGTATTTT,many,TRBJ2-3,TRBV20-1,TRBD2
CSFTGERQGPTEAFF,TGCAGTTTCACTGGCGAACGACAGGGACCCACTGAAGCTTTCTTT,few,TRBJ1-1,TRBV20-1,TRBD1
CSASRVVDTEAFF,TGCAGTGCCTCCAGGGTCGTCGACACTGAAGCTTTCTTT,.,TRBJ1-1,TRBV20-1,.
CASNLPGGPEAFF,TGCGCCAGCAACCTTCCGGGGGGCCCTGAAGCTTTCTTT,many,TRBJ1-1,TRBV5-1,.
CSVGPPQHF,TGCAGCGTTGGTCCGCCCCAGCATTTT,many,TRBJ1-5,TRBV29-1,.
CAIRDIEREKLFF,TGTGCCATCAGGGACATTGAAAGAGAAAAACTGTTTTTT,many,TRBJ1-4,TRBV10-3,.